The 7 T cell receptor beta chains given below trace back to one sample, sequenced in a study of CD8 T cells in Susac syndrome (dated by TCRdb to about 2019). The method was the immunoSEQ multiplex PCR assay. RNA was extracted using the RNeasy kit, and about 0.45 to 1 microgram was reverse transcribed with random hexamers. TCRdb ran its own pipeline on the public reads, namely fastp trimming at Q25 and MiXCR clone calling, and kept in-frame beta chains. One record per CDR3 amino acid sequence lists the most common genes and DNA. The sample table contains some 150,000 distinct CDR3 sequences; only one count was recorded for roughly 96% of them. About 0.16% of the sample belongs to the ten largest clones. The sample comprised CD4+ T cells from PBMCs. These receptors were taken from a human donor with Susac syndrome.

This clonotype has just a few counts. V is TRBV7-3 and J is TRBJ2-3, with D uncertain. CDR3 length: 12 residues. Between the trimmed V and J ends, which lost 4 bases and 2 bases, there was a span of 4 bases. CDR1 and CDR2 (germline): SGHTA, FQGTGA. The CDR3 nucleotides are TGTGCCAGCAGCTCCCCCACAGATACGCAGTATTTT. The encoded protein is CASSSPTDTQYF.

The CDR3 is CASSGTGTVNGYTF. The CDR3 nucleotides read TGTGCCAGCAGTGGAACCGGGACAGTTAACGGCTACACCTTC. The gene calls are TRBV2 and TRBJ1-2, with TRBD1 matching over 7 bases. Germline V lookup: CDR1 SNHLY, CDR2 FYNNEI. V shed 4 bases, J shed 8 bases, and the junction held 10 bases outside the gene matches. The CDR3 runs to 14 residues.

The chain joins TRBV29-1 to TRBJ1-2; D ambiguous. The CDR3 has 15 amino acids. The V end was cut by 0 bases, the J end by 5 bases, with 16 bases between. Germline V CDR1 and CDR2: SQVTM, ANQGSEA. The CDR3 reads CSVEDSWAANYGYTF. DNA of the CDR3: TGCAGCGTTGAAGATAGTTGGGCAGCGAATTATGGCTACACCTTC.

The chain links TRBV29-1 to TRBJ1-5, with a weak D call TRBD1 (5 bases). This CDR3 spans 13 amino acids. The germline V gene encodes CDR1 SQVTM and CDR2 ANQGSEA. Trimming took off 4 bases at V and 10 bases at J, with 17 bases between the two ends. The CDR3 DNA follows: TGCAGCGTTGCGGAAGGGGCCGTCGAACCCCAGCATTTT. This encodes CSVAEGAVEPQHF.

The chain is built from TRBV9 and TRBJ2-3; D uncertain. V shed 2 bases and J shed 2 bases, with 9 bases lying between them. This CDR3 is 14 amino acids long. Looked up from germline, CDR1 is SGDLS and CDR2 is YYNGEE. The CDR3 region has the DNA TGTGCCAGCAGCGTCATACCAAACACAGATACGCAGTATTTT. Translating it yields CASSVIPNTDTQYF.

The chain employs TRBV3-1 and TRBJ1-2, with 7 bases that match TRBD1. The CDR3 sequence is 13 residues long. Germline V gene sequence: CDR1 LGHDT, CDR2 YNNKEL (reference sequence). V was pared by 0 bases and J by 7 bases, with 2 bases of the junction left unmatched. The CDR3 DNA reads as TGTGCCAGCAGCCAAGACGACAGGGTTGGCTACACCTTC. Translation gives CASSQDDRVGYTF.

The CDR3 sequence is CAISASSPAGSYEQYF. The CDR3 DNA follows: TGTGCCATCAGTGCATCGAGCCCGGCAGGCTCCTACGAGCAGTACTTC. The chain couples TRBV10-3 to TRBJ2-7; D remains ambiguous. V was shortened by 4 bases and J by 0 bases, with 16 bases between the two germline ends. The CDR3 has 16 amino acids. Germline V gene lookup returns CDR1 ENHRY and CDR2 SYGVKD.